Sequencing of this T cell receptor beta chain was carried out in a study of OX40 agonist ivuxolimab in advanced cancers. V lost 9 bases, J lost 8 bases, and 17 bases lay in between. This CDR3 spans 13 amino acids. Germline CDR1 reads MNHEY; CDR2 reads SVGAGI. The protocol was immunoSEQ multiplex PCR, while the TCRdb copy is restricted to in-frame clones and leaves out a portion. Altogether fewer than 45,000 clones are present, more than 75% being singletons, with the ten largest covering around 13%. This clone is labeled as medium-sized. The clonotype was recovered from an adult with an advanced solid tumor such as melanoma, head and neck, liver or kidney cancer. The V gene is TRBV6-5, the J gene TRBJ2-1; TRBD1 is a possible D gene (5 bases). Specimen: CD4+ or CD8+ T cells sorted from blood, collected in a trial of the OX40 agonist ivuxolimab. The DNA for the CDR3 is TGTGCCAGTATGGCGGCAGGGCTGGATGAGCAGTTCTTC. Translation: CASMAAGLDEQFF.